Below, 19 T cell receptor beta chains from the same sample are listed, as sequenced in a study of blood T cell repertoires in COVID-19. Libraries were prepared by immunoSEQ multiplex PCR; TCRdb keeps only in-frame clonotypes and omits some of them. The repertoire consists of under 140,000 clones, with around 74% occurring once and the leading ten covering over 6%. The sequenced sample consisted of peripheral blood. These receptors originate from a woman in her fifties or sixties with acute or convalescent COVID-19.

The rearrangement uses TRBV20-1 and TRBJ1-1; 9 nucleotides align to TRBD1. V lost 3 bases to trimming and J lost 0 bases; unmatched junction nucleotides: 8. CDR1 DFQATT and CDR2 SNEGSKA come from the germline V gene (reference sequence). The length of the CDR3 is 16 residues. As DNA, the CDR3 is TGCAGTGCTAGTCCCGGGACAGGGACCATGAACACTGAAGCTTTCTTT. It codes for CSASPGTGTMNTEAFF.

This sequence joins TRBV6-5 and TRBJ2-7, with 13 positions matching TRBD2. Germline V gene lookup returns CDR1 MNHEY and CDR2 SVGAGI. After removal of 2 bases from V and 5 bases from J, the junction contained 6 bases not matched to a gene. The length of the CDR3 is 16 residues. CDR3 bases: TGTGCCAGCAGTTACGGGGGACTAGCGGGGTATGACGAGCAGTACTTC. Amino acids: CASSYGGLAGYDEQYF.

V usage is TRBV10-2 and J usage is TRBJ2-7, with 8 bases that match TRBD1. The trim removed 5 bases at V and 3 bases at J, leaving 9 bases unmatched. In germline, CDR1 is WSHSY, CDR2 SAAADI. CDR3 length: 15 amino acids. The CDR3 DNA is TGCGCCAGCAGTATGCCACAGGGGGTCCACTACGAGCAGTACTTC. It is translated as CASSMPQGVHYEQYF.

The rearrangement joins TRBV7-9 to TRBJ2-3; 7 bases match TRBD1. J was trimmed by 2 bases and V by 4 bases; bases with no gene match: 6. Germline V gives CDR1 SEHNR, CDR2 FQNEAQ (reference sequence). This CDR3 contains 15 residues. CDR3 amino acids: CASSSPTGNTDTQYF. The CDR3 nucleotides read TGTGCCAGCAGCTCCCCGACAGGGAACACAGATACGCAGTATTTT.

The J gene is TRBJ2-5, the V gene TRBV6-5, with TRBD1 matching over 8 bases. Germline-derived CDR1 and CDR2 are MNHEY and SVGAGI. The trim removed 1 base at V and 4 bases at J, leaving 5 bases unmatched. The length of the CDR3 is 15 residues. The CDR3 region is CASSYYQDRVETQYF. In DNA form, the CDR3 reads TGTGCCAGCAGTTACTACCAGGACAGGGTAGAGACCCAGTACTTC.

The chain is built from TRBV6-5 and TRBJ2-7; D perhaps matches TRBD1 (6 bases). The V gene's germline CDR1 is MNHEY and CDR2 SVGAGI. This CDR3 contains 15 residues. The V and J ends lost 0 bases and 3 bases respectively, with 12 bases between them. The CDR3 DNA sequence: TGTGCCAGCAGTTACTCGTCAGGGGTCGGCTACGAGCAGTACTTC. It is translated as CASSYSSGVGYEQYF.

The chain is built from TRBV6-1 and TRBJ1-2; 9 bases align to TRBD1. Germline values: CDR1 MNHNS, CDR2 SASEGT. Germline trimming cut 3 bases from V and 0 bases from J; bases unmatched to any gene: 11. CDR3 size: 18 residues. CDR3: CASSEGTGGRLSNYGYTF. In DNA, the CDR3 is TGTGCCAGCAGTGAGGGTACAGGGGGCCGGCTCTCTAACTATGGCTACACCTTC.

The CDR3 here is CAWEGLPGVWRSDGYTF. The CDR3 coding sequence is TGTGCCTGGGAGGGCCTCCCAGGGGTGTGGAGAAGTGATGGCTACACCTTC. The chain combines TRBV30 with TRBJ1-2; a weak D match, TRBD1 (6 bases). Germline V gives CDR1 GTSNPN, CDR2 SVGIG (reference sequence). Deletions cut 5 bases from V and 6 bases from J, with 28 bases between. This CDR3 is 17 amino acids long.

The rearrangement joins TRBV2 to TRBJ1-4; 7 bases line up with TRBD1. V was pared by 6 bases and J by 7 bases, with 8 bases of the junction left unmatched. The length of the CDR3 is 14 residues. CDR1 and CDR2 from the germline V gene are SNHLY and FYNNEI. CDR3 loop: CASRKTGLSEKLFF. The CDR3 DNA follows: TGTGCCAGCAGGAAGACAGGGTTGAGTGAAAAACTGTTTTTT.

There are a few counts of this clone. The chain is built from TRBV7-2 and TRBJ2-7, with a possible D match to TRBD2 (6 bases). This CDR3 contains 15 residues. Germline values: CDR1 SGHTA, CDR2 FQGNSA. V was trimmed by 5 bases and J by 3 bases, leaving 17 bases between them. The chain's CDR3 is CASSPASDPFYEQYF. CDR3 nucleotide sequence: TGTGCCAGCAGCCCCGCTAGCGATCCTTTCTACGAGCAGTACTTC.

J is TRBJ2-3 and V is TRBV27; 7 bases agree with TRBD1. This CDR3 contains 15 residues. V shed 5 bases, J shed 3 bases, and the junction held 8 bases outside the gene matches. Germline V gene data show CDR1 as MNHEY and CDR2 as SMNVEV (reference sequence). The chain's CDR3 is CASSPGTVLTDTQYF. For the CDR3, the DNA is TGTGCCAGCAGTCCCGGGACAGTACTTACAGATACGCAGTATTTT.

As concerns this clone: One junction end disagrees with the germline gene, perhaps due to a read error. This chain connects TRBV7-2 to TRBJ1-6; the D gene is possibly TRBD1 (5 bases). Germline lookup yields CDR1 SGHTA and CDR2 FQGNSA. The CDR3 runs 12 residues. The CDR3 is CASSLTGGAVDF. The CDR3 bases are TGTGCCAGCAGCTTAACGGGGGGAGCAGTCGACTTT.

The chain is built from TRBV7-2 and TRBJ2-7; the match to TRBD1 covers 7 bases. V trimming: 4 bases; J trimming: 4 bases; junction bases outside the gene matches: 1. This CDR3 spans 12 amino acids. Germline V gene data show CDR1 as SGHTA and CDR2 as FQGNSA. CDR3 DNA sequence: TGTGCCAGCAGCTCGACAGGGTACGAGCAGTACTTC. It yields the protein CASSSTGYEQYF.

The chain links TRBV4-1 to TRBJ1-4; 7 nucleotides align to TRBD1. The V gene end was trimmed by 5 bases and the J gene end by 8 bases; junction bases not matched to a gene: 8. Per the germline V gene, CDR1 is MGHRA and CDR2 is YSYEKL. This CDR3 is 14 amino acids long. CDR3 sequence: CASSVQTGREKLFF. As DNA, the CDR3 is TGCGCCAGCAGCGTACAGACAGGGCGAGAAAAACTGTTTTTT.

V is TRBV24-1 and J is TRBJ2-5; TRBD1 matches 9 bases. V lost 4 bases to trimming and J lost 4 bases; unmatched junction nucleotides: 9. CDR1 is KGHDR, CDR2 SFDVKD, per germline. The CDR3 sequence is 16 residues long. This CDR3 reads CATSDPKQGAGETQYF. CDR3 nucleotide sequence: TGTGCCACCAGTGACCCGAAACAGGGGGCAGGAGAGACCCAGTACTTC.

This clone has at least ten counts. The V gene is TRBV2, the J gene TRBJ1-4; 9 bases line up with TRBD1. The length of the CDR3 is 16 residues. The germline V gene encodes CDR1 SNHLY and CDR2 FYNNEI. V gave up 8 bases and J gave up 4 bases; unmatched junction bases: 11. The CDR3 reads CASGQDGDRVNEKLFF. The CDR3 DNA reads TGTGCCAGCGGTCAAGACGGGGACAGGGTTAATGAAAAACTGTTTTTT.

The chain has TRBV27 and TRBJ2-6; no clear D gene. Germline V CDR1 and CDR2: MNHEY, SMNVEV (reference sequence). This CDR3 is built from 14 residues. Trimming removed 0 bases from V and 2 bases from J, with 2 bases in between. The CDR3 coding sequence is TGTGCCAGCAGTTTATCCACTGGGGCCAACGTCCTGACTTTC. Encoded protein: CASSLSTGANVLTF.

The rearrangement joins TRBV7-3 to TRBJ1-2; a possible D gene is TRBD1 (5 bases). V lost 2 bases, J lost 0 bases, and 10 bases lay in between. The CDR3 runs 15 residues. From germline, CDR1 is SGHTA and CDR2 FQGTGA. CDR3 in amino acids: CASSLSGEANYGYTF. In DNA form, the CDR3 reads TGTGCCAGCAGCTTATCGGGGGAAGCTAACTATGGCTACACCTTC.

This chain links TRBV7-3 with TRBJ2-1; possibly TRBD1 for D (5 bases). Germline V gene data show CDR1 as SGHTA and CDR2 as FQGTGA. This CDR3 comprises 14 residues. V lost 2 bases and J lost 9, with 14 bases in between. The CDR3: CASSLGRWGGEQFF. The CDR3 DNA is TGTGCCAGCAGCTTAGGTCGCTGGGGCGGTGAGCAGTTCTTC.